The rows below give T cell receptor beta chains drawn from one sample of a study of blood T cell repertoires in COVID-19. The method was immunoSEQ multiplex PCR; TCRdb's version includes in-frame clones alone and lacks a portion of them. The sample gives about 380,000 clones, around 87% of which show up once; about 6.8% is in the top ten. The sample consisted of peripheral blood. Receptors were obtained from a man between 18 and 35 years old with active or convalescent COVID-19. The CDR3 runs from the conserved cysteine through the conserved F or W. The order of the fields is V gene, D gene, clone size, J gene, CDR3 protein, CDR3 DNA. A D gene is named only where the DNA matches it firmly. Clone size is shown for a subset of rows, as once, few, many or a class of expanded clone.

v_gene: TRBV19; d_gene: -; abundance: once; j_gene: TRBJ1-5; CDR3aa: CASSNSREINQPQHF; CDR3nt: TGTGCCAGTAGCAACTCCCGGGAGATCAATCAGCCCCAGCATTTT
v_gene: TRBV19; d_gene: TRBD1; abundance: -; j_gene: TRBJ2-5; CDR3aa: CASSPGTGILSQYF; CDR3nt: TGTGCCAGTAGCCCCGGGACAGGGATTTTGTCCCAGTACTTC
v_gene: TRBV7-2; d_gene: -; abundance: few; j_gene: TRBJ2-7; CDR3aa: CASSLAPRGSGSYEQYF; CDR3nt: TGTGCCAGCAGCTTAGCCCCCCGGGGTAGCGGCTCCTACGAGCAGTACTTC
v_gene: TRBV4-2; d_gene: TRBD1; abundance: once; j_gene: TRBJ1-4; CDR3aa: CASSQVTGANEKLFF; CDR3nt: TGTGCCAGCAGCCAAGTGACAGGGGCGAATGAAAAACTGTTTTTT
v_gene: TRBV12-3/TRBV12-4; d_gene: -; abundance: -; j_gene: TRBJ2-7; CDR3aa: CASSVISSYEQYF; CDR3nt: TGTGCCAGCAGTGTCATTAGCTCCTACGAGCAGTACTTC
v_gene: TRBV18; d_gene: -; abundance: -; j_gene: TRBJ1-4; CDR3aa: CASSPPRGANEKLFF; CDR3nt: TGTGCCAGCTCACCGCCGCGGGGGGCTAATGAAAAACTGTTTTTT
v_gene: TRBV19; d_gene: -; abundance: -; j_gene: TRBJ1-5; CDR3aa: CASSISGMNQPQHF; CDR3nt: TGTGCCAGTAGTATATCAGGGATGAACCAGCCCCAGCATTTT
v_gene: TRBV14; d_gene: -; abundance: once; j_gene: TRBJ1-6; CDR3aa: CASSQAGHLSYNSPLHF; CDR3nt: TGTGCCAGCAGCCAAGCTGGACACCTCTCCTATAATTCACCCCTCCACTTT
v_gene: TRBV29-1; d_gene: -; abundance: -; j_gene: TRBJ1-2; CDR3aa: CSVDYGLNYGYTF; CDR3nt: TGCAGCGTTGATTACGGACTTAACTATGGCTACACCTTC
v_gene: TRBV6-2/TRBV6-3; d_gene: TRBD2; abundance: -; j_gene: TRBJ2-1; CDR3aa: CASSYSIAPSGRNEQFF; CDR3nt: TGTGCCAGCAGTTACTCGATAGCCCCTAGCGGGAGGAATGAGCAGTTCTTC
v_gene: TRBV14; d_gene: -; abundance: -; j_gene: TRBJ1-4; CDR3aa: CASSLQVNEKLFF; CDR3nt: TGTGCCAGCAGCCTACAGGTTAATGAAAAACTGTTTTTT
v_gene: TRBV4-1; d_gene: TRBD1; abundance: -; j_gene: TRBJ1-1; CDR3aa: CASSQGQGETVAFF; CDR3nt: TGCGCCAGCAGCCAAGGACAGGGAGAAACCGTGGCTTTCTTT
v_gene: TRBV10-3; d_gene: -; abundance: -; j_gene: TRBJ1-5; CDR3aa: CAISETGTQPQHF; CDR3nt: TGTGCCATCAGTGAGACAGGGACGCAGCCCCAGCATTTT
v_gene: TRBV7-3; d_gene: TRBD1; abundance: -; j_gene: TRBJ2-1; CDR3aa: CASSAAAGQGLHEQFF; CDR3nt: TGTGCCAGCAGCGCCGCAGCGGGACAGGGTCTCCATGAGCAGTTCTTC
v_gene: TRBV19; d_gene: -; abundance: -; j_gene: TRBJ1-5; CDR3aa: CATRPDSGNQPQHF; CDR3nt: TGTGCCACCAGGCCGGATTCGGGCAATCAGCCCCAGCATTTT
v_gene: TRBV27; d_gene: TRBD1; abundance: -; j_gene: TRBJ1-4; CDR3aa: CASSGTGGVTNEKLFF; CDR3nt: TGTGCCAGCAGTGGGACAGGGGGCGTCACTAATGAAAAACTGTTTTTT
v_gene: TRBV23-1; d_gene: -; abundance: -; j_gene: TRBJ1-5; CDR3aa: CASSQPGVGHQPQHF; CDR3nt: TGCGCCAGCAGTCAACCAGGGGTTGGGCATCAGCCCCAGCATTTT
v_gene: TRBV7-8; d_gene: -; abundance: -; j_gene: TRBJ2-1; CDR3aa: CASSLFRESEQFF; CDR3nt: TGTGCCAGCAGCTTATTCCGGGAGAGTGAGCAGTTCTTC
v_gene: TRBV29-1; d_gene: TRBD1; abundance: -; j_gene: TRBJ2-5; CDR3aa: CSVVRDRGYQETQYF; CDR3nt: TGCAGCGTTGTACGGGACAGGGGCTACCAAGAGACCCAGTACTTC
v_gene: TRBV29-1; d_gene: -; abundance: -; j_gene: TRBJ1-4; CDR3aa: CSARPSGARKKLFF; CDR3nt: TGCAGCGCAAGACCGTCTGGCGCCAGGAAAAAACTGTTTTTT
v_gene: TRBV7-9; d_gene: -; abundance: -; j_gene: TRBJ2-7; CDR3aa: CASSSLPYEQYF; CDR3nt: TGTGCCAGCAGCTCACTCCCCTACGAGCAGTACTTC
v_gene: TRBV4-1; d_gene: -; abundance: -; j_gene: TRBJ2-5; CDR3aa: CASSQDRGARETQYF; CDR3nt: TGCGCCAGCAGCCAAGACCGGGGGGCGAGGGAGACCCAGTACTTC
v_gene: TRBV19; d_gene: TRBD2; abundance: -; j_gene: TRBJ2-1; CDR3aa: CASSIPRLAGPYNEQFF; CDR3nt: TGTGCCAGTAGTATTCCCAGACTAGCGGGGCCCTACAATGAGCAGTTCTTC
v_gene: TRBV18; d_gene: -; abundance: -; j_gene: TRBJ1-1; CDR3aa: CASSPQRERNTEAFF; CDR3nt: TGTGCCAGCTCACCCCAACGGGAAAGGAACACTGAAGCTTTCTTT
v_gene: TRBV19; d_gene: -; abundance: -; j_gene: TRBJ1-1; CDR3aa: CASSKFPGEAFF; CDR3nt: TGTGCCAGTAGTAAGTTTCCGGGGGAAGCTTTCTTT
v_gene: TRBV14; d_gene: -; abundance: once; j_gene: TRBJ1-4; CDR3aa: CASSLPGSTNEKLFF; CDR3nt: TGTGCCAGCAGCCTGCCAGGGTCGACTAATGAAAAACTGTTTTTT
v_gene: TRBV27; d_gene: TRBD1; abundance: -; j_gene: TRBJ2-5; CDR3aa: CASSIQGAPQETQYF; CDR3nt: TGTGCCAGCAGTATACAGGGGGCCCCCCAAGAGACCCAGTACTTC
v_gene: TRBV11-1; d_gene: TRBD1; abundance: -; j_gene: TRBJ2-2; CDR3aa: CASSRKGTGTGGELFF; CDR3nt: TGTGCCAGCAGCCGCAAAGGGACAGGGACCGGCGGGGAGCTGTTTTTT
v_gene: TRBV19; d_gene: -; abundance: -; j_gene: TRBJ1-1; CDR3aa: CASTTAGPNTEAFF; CDR3nt: TGTGCCAGTACAACAGCGGGGCCGAACACTGAAGCTTTCTTT
v_gene: TRBV7-2; d_gene: TRBD2; abundance: once; j_gene: TRBJ2-3; CDR3aa: CASSLALASGGPTYF; CDR3nt: TGTGCCAGCAGCTTAGCGTTGGCTAGCGGGGGGCCCACGTATTTT
v_gene: TRBV19; d_gene: TRBD2; abundance: -; j_gene: TRBJ2-1; CDR3aa: CASSPRTSGSQFF; CDR3nt: TGTGCCAGTAGTCCTCGGACTAGCGGATCGCAGTTCTTC
v_gene: TRBV18; d_gene: -; abundance: -; j_gene: TRBJ1-5; CDR3aa: CASSPPSSANQPQHF; CDR3nt: TGTGCCAGCTCACCACCTTCAAGCGCGAATCAGCCCCAGCATTTT
v_gene: TRBV28; d_gene: TRBD1; abundance: -; j_gene: TRBJ2-5; CDR3aa: CASSTTGGETQYF; CDR3nt: TGTGCCAGCAGTACGACAGGGGGCGAGACCCAGTACTTC
v_gene: TRBV3-1/TRBV3-2; d_gene: -; abundance: -; j_gene: TRBJ1-1; CDR3aa: CASSQKQGNTEAFF; CDR3nt: TGTGCCAGCAGCCAAAAACAGGGGAACACTGAAGCTTTCTTT
v_gene: TRBV5-1; d_gene: TRBD1; abundance: -; j_gene: TRBJ1-4; CDR3aa: CASSSGQLGTTNEKLFF; CDR3nt: TGCGCCAGCAGCTCGGGACAGCTAGGGACCACTAATGAAAAACTGTTTTTT
v_gene: TRBV30; d_gene: -; abundance: -; j_gene: TRBJ2-5; CDR3aa: CAWRRGRVQETQYF; CDR3nt: TGTGCCTGGAGGCGGGGAAGGGTACAAGAGACCCAGTACTTC
v_gene: TRBV6-5; d_gene: TRBD2; abundance: -; j_gene: TRBJ2-5; CDR3aa: CASSYPTSGQETQYF; CDR3nt: TGTGCCAGCAGTTACCCGACTAGCGGCCAAGAGACCCAGTACTTC
v_gene: TRBV3-1/TRBV3-2; d_gene: TRBD1; abundance: -; j_gene: TRBJ2-7; CDR3aa: CASSQVPTGPEQYF; CDR3nt: TGTGCCAGCAGCCAAGTCCCGACAGGGCCCGAGCAGTACTTC
v_gene: TRBV4-3; d_gene: TRBD1; abundance: -; j_gene: TRBJ2-7; CDR3aa: CASSRDREGYEQYF; CDR3nt: TGCGCCAGCAGTCGGGACAGGGAGGGGTACGAGCAGTACTTC
v_gene: TRBV2; d_gene: TRBD1; abundance: -; j_gene: TRBJ2-7; CDR3aa: CASSEGQGAELPAEQYF; CDR3nt: TGTGCCAGCAGTGAAGGACAGGGGGCAGAACTCCCAGCAGAGCAGTACTTC